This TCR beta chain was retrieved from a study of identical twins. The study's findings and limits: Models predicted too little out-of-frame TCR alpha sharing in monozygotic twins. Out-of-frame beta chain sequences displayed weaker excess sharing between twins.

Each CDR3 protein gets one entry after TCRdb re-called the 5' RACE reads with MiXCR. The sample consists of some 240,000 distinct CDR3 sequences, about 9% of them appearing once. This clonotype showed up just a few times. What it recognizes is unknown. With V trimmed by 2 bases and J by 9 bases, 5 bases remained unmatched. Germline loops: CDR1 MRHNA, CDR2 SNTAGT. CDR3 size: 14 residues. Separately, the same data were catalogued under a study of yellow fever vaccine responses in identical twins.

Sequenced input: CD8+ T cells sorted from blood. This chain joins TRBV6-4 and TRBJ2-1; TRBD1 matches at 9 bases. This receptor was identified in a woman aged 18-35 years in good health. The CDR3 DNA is TGTGCCAGCAGTGACGGGACAGGGAAGGGTGAGCAGTTCTTC. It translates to CASSDGTGKGEQFF.